The present T cell receptor (beta chain) was sequenced within a study of T cell repertoires in cytomegalovirus infection. MiXCR, applied by TCRdb to the reads, yields one record per CDR3 protein. The sample records roughly 990,000 distinct CDR3 sequences, 25% to 40% being singletons. Germline values: CDR1 MNHNS, CDR2 SASEGT. CDR3 length: 13 residues. Trimming shortened V by 8 bases and J by 4 bases, and 15 bases separated the two germline ends. Turning to this clonotype: Its antigen is unidentified.

The clonotype originates from a human donor in good health (CMV status not recorded). Some clones in this sample may be carry-over from other donors' samples. The source was cultured CD8+ T cells from PBMCs, collected from culture after CMV antigen stimulation. The chain is built from TRBV6-1 and TRBJ2-7; perhaps D is TRBD1 or TRBD2 (6 bases each). Here the CDR3 DNA reads TGTGCCAGCGCAAGGGGGGATTTATACGAGCAGTACTTC. Residues: CASARGDLYEQYF.